A selection of T cell receptor beta chains follows, all from one sample in a study of early T cells in non-severe SARS-CoV-2 infection. TCRdb processed the 5' RACE reads anew with MiXCR; each CDR3 protein has one entry. The table lists more than 50,000 distinct CDR3 sequences, roughly an eighth of them singletons. Sequences were derived from whole blood, sampled at baseline. Receptor source: an adult who was a healthcare worker with PCR-confirmed SARS-CoV-2 infection or an uninfected control (not recorded which). Both conserved end residues are part of each CDR3. Each record gives: CDR3 DNA, CDR3 protein, J gene, D gene, clone size, CDR3 length, V gene. A D gene is named only where the DNA matches it firmly. Size tells how often a clone was seen (once, few, many) or the class of an expanded clone, and some rows leave it out.

CDR3 DNA: TGTGCCAGCAACCAACCCGGGTACTCCTACGAGCAGTACTTC; CDR3 protein: CASNQPGYSYEQYF; J gene: TRBJ2-7; D gene: -; clone size: few; CDR3 length: 14; V gene: TRBV6-6
CDR3 DNA: TGTGCCAGCAGCACCGGTACAGATACGCAGTATTTT; CDR3 protein: CASSTGTDTQYF; J gene: TRBJ2-3; D gene: -; clone size: -; CDR3 length: 12; V gene: TRBV21-1
CDR3 DNA: TGCAGCGTCTCGGGACACCGCAACACTGAAGCTTTCTTT; CDR3 protein: CSVSGHRNTEAFF; J gene: TRBJ1-1; D gene: -; clone size: -; CDR3 length: 13; V gene: TRBV29-1
CDR3 DNA: TGTGCCAGCAGCCCAAGCGGGAGCTCCTACGAGCAGTACTTC; CDR3 protein: CASSPSGSSYEQYF; J gene: TRBJ2-7; D gene: TRBD2; clone size: -; CDR3 length: 14; V gene: TRBV12-3/TRBV12-4
CDR3 DNA: TGTGCCAGCAGCCTGGACAGTTCCACAGATACGCAGTATTTT; CDR3 protein: CASSLDSSTDTQYF; J gene: TRBJ2-3; D gene: -; clone size: many; CDR3 length: 14; V gene: TRBV6-2/TRBV6-3
CDR3 DNA: TGCAGTGCTAGTTTTGGGGAGACCCAGTACTTC; CDR3 protein: CSASFGETQYF; J gene: TRBJ2-5; D gene: -; clone size: few; CDR3 length: 11; V gene: TRBV20-1
CDR3 DNA: TGCAGTGCTAGAGATTTAGGGAGCACAGATACGCAGTATTTT; CDR3 protein: CSARDLGSTDTQYF; J gene: TRBJ2-3; D gene: -; clone size: few; CDR3 length: 14; V gene: TRBV20-1
CDR3 DNA: TGTGCCAGCAGCTTAGCGGGGTCCCGCACCGGGGAGCTGTTTTTT; CDR3 protein: CASSLAGSRTGELFF; J gene: TRBJ2-2; D gene: -; clone size: few; CDR3 length: 15; V gene: TRBV7-9
CDR3 DNA: TGTGCCAGCAGCGGCCGGGACGCCTCCTACGAGCAGTACTTC; CDR3 protein: CASSGRDASYEQYF; J gene: TRBJ2-7; D gene: -; clone size: -; CDR3 length: 14; V gene: TRBV7-2
CDR3 DNA: TGTGCCAGCAGCTCTCCCGTAGCGGGAGAAACCGGGGAGCTGTTTTTT; CDR3 protein: CASSSPVAGETGELFF; J gene: TRBJ2-2; D gene: TRBD2; clone size: -; CDR3 length: 16; V gene: TRBV7-8
CDR3 DNA: TGCGCCAGCAGCCCCCGAAGTGGAGATACGCAGTATTTT; CDR3 protein: CASSPRSGDTQYF; J gene: TRBJ2-3; D gene: -; clone size: many; CDR3 length: 13; V gene: TRBV5-1
CDR3 DNA: TGTGCCACCAGCGGGGGACAGGGAGTAAATAATGAGCAGTTCTTC; CDR3 protein: CATSGGQGVNNEQFF; J gene: TRBJ2-1; D gene: TRBD1; clone size: -; CDR3 length: 15; V gene: TRBV15
CDR3 DNA: TGTGCCAGCAGTTCCCGTCGGGGAGACACCGGGGAGCTGTTTTTT; CDR3 protein: CASSSRRGDTGELFF; J gene: TRBJ2-2; D gene: -; clone size: -; CDR3 length: 15; V gene: TRBV12-3/TRBV12-4
CDR3 DNA: TGTGCCAGCACCCAAATGACAGACTCACACACTGAAGCTTTCTTT; CDR3 protein: CASTQMTDSHTEAFF; J gene: TRBJ1-1; D gene: -; clone size: few; CDR3 length: 15; V gene: TRBV6-5
CDR3 DNA: TGTGCCAGTAGTATACAGGGGATGGCCGGCAATGAGCAGTTCTTC; CDR3 protein: CASSIQGMAGNEQFF; J gene: TRBJ2-1; D gene: -; clone size: few; CDR3 length: 15; V gene: TRBV19
CDR3 DNA: TGTGCCAGCAGCTTATTCGTGGCCTCAAACTACGAGCAGTACTTC; CDR3 protein: CASSLFVASNYEQYF; J gene: TRBJ2-7; D gene: -; clone size: -; CDR3 length: 15; V gene: TRBV7-9
CDR3 DNA: TGTGCCAGCAGTTTTGGTCAGACATATGGCTACACCTTC; CDR3 protein: CASSFGQTYGYTF; J gene: TRBJ1-2; D gene: -; clone size: -; CDR3 length: 13; V gene: TRBV27
CDR3 DNA: TGTGCCAGCAAGCAGTTTTCCCGTGCCCAGGCCAGGAGTTCACCCCTCCACTTT; CDR3 protein: CASKQFSRAQARSSPLHF; J gene: TRBJ1-6; D gene: -; clone size: few; CDR3 length: 18; V gene: TRBV28
CDR3 DNA: TGCAGTGCTAGCAAGGGCCTACATTCCTACAATGAGCAGTTCTTC; CDR3 protein: CSASKGLHSYNEQFF; J gene: TRBJ2-1; D gene: -; clone size: many; CDR3 length: 15; V gene: TRBV20-1
CDR3 DNA: TGTGCCAGCAGCCATCGGAGGGGGCTCCCGAACACTGAAGCTTTCTTT; CDR3 protein: CASSHRRGLPNTEAFF; J gene: TRBJ1-1; D gene: TRBD1; clone size: many; CDR3 length: 16; V gene: TRBV7-8
CDR3 DNA: TGTGCCAGCAGTGGGGCCCCCGGTGTTAGGGGCTACACCTTC; CDR3 protein: CASSGAPGVRGYTF; J gene: TRBJ1-2; D gene: -; clone size: many; CDR3 length: 14; V gene: TRBV2
CDR3 DNA: TGTGCCAGCAGTGAGTCGACAGCCAATCAGCCCCAGCATTTT; CDR3 protein: CASSESTANQPQHF; J gene: TRBJ1-5; D gene: -; clone size: few; CDR3 length: 14; V gene: TRBV2
CDR3 DNA: TGTGCCAGCTCATCCCGGGGACAGGACGCCGGTACGGCCAAAAACATTCAGTACTTC; CDR3 protein: CASSSRGQDAGTAKNIQYF; J gene: TRBJ2-4; D gene: TRBD1; clone size: many; CDR3 length: 19; V gene: TRBV18
CDR3 DNA: TGCGCCAGCAGCTTGGATCGGGGAAAAGGTTCACCCCTCCACTTT; CDR3 protein: CASSLDRGKGSPLHF; J gene: TRBJ1-6; D gene: -; clone size: few; CDR3 length: 15; V gene: TRBV5-1
CDR3 DNA: TGTGCCAGCAGCTTATATCTTGCGGGGGCTAAGTACTTC; CDR3 protein: CASSLYLAGAKYF; J gene: TRBJ2-7; D gene: -; clone size: -; CDR3 length: 13; V gene: TRBV7-2
CDR3 DNA: TGTGCCAGCAGCGCCTTGTGGGGCCGGGAGACCGGGGAGCTGTTTTTT; CDR3 protein: CASSALWGRETGELFF; J gene: TRBJ2-2; D gene: -; clone size: many; CDR3 length: 16; V gene: TRBV9
CDR3 DNA: TGTGCCTCTGAAGGGCTTGGAAAACTGTTTTTT; CDR3 protein: CASEGLGKLFF; J gene: TRBJ1-4; D gene: -; clone size: few; CDR3 length: 11; V gene: TRBV30
CDR3 DNA: TGTGCCAGCAGTTACCAAAACAATGAGCAGTTCTTC; CDR3 protein: CASSYQNNEQFF; J gene: TRBJ2-1; D gene: -; clone size: many; CDR3 length: 12; V gene: TRBV6-2/TRBV6-3
CDR3 DNA: TGCAGTGCTGCCCCGCCAGGAGATAACTATGGCTACACCTTC; CDR3 protein: CSAAPPGDNYGYTF; J gene: TRBJ1-2; D gene: -; clone size: many; CDR3 length: 14; V gene: TRBV20-1
CDR3 DNA: TGTGCCAGCAGCCCAGCGAACACTGAAGCTTTCTTT; CDR3 protein: CASSPANTEAFF; J gene: TRBJ1-1; D gene: -; clone size: few; CDR3 length: 12; V gene: TRBV11-2
CDR3 DNA: TGTGCCAGCAGTTTATCCAGTCTGGGGATATACGAGCAGTACTTC; CDR3 protein: CASSLSSLGIYEQYF; J gene: TRBJ2-7; D gene: -; clone size: few; CDR3 length: 15; V gene: TRBV27
CDR3 DNA: TGTGCCAGCAGTTCTTCCACCGGGACTAGCTGGCTCAATGAGCAGTTCTTC; CDR3 protein: CASSSSTGTSWLNEQFF; J gene: TRBJ2-1; D gene: TRBD2; clone size: few; CDR3 length: 17; V gene: TRBV27
CDR3 DNA: TGTGCCAGCCGAGGGCCAGGGGCCGGGGAGCTGTTTTTT; CDR3 protein: CASRGPGAGELFF; J gene: TRBJ2-2; D gene: -; clone size: -; CDR3 length: 13; V gene: TRBV5-5
CDR3 DNA: TGTGCCATCAGTCAATCCGGGACGGACAATGAGCAGTTCTTC; CDR3 protein: CAISQSGTDNEQFF; J gene: TRBJ2-1; D gene: -; clone size: few; CDR3 length: 14; V gene: TRBV10-3
CDR3 DNA: TGTGCCAGCGCTGGCAGGCAAAACATTCAGTACTTC; CDR3 protein: CASAGRQNIQYF; J gene: TRBJ2-4; D gene: -; clone size: -; CDR3 length: 12; V gene: TRBV6-5
CDR3 DNA: TGTGCCATCAGTGACCCAGCGGGGACCTACGAGCAGTACTTC; CDR3 protein: CAISDPAGTYEQYF; J gene: TRBJ2-7; D gene: TRBD2; clone size: few; CDR3 length: 14; V gene: TRBV10-3
CDR3 DNA: TGTGCCAGCAGTGAAGCGTGGGGACAGGGACCGACCTACGAGCAGTACTTC; CDR3 protein: CASSEAWGQGPTYEQYF; J gene: TRBJ2-7; D gene: TRBD1; clone size: few; CDR3 length: 17; V gene: TRBV6-1
CDR3 DNA: TGCAGCGTTGCTTACAGAGGAGATTACAATGAGCAGTTCTTC; CDR3 protein: CSVAYRGDYNEQFF; J gene: TRBJ2-1; D gene: -; clone size: -; CDR3 length: 14; V gene: TRBV29-1
CDR3 DNA: TGCAGTGCTCCCCGAAGGGAATCGGGGACCGGGGAGCTGTTTTTT; CDR3 protein: CSAPRRESGTGELFF; J gene: TRBJ2-2; D gene: -; clone size: -; CDR3 length: 15; V gene: TRBV20-1
CDR3 DNA: TGTGCCAGCAGCCTAGCAGGACAGGGGGCAGGTGGCTACACCTTC; CDR3 protein: CASSLAGQGAGGYTF; J gene: TRBJ1-2; D gene: TRBD1; clone size: many; CDR3 length: 15; V gene: TRBV12-3/TRBV12-4
CDR3 DNA: TGTGCCAGCAGCCCTTCCCCCTGGGGCTACGAGCAGTACTTC; CDR3 protein: CASSPSPWGYEQYF; J gene: TRBJ2-7; D gene: -; clone size: -; CDR3 length: 14; V gene: TRBV7-9
CDR3 DNA: TGCAGTGCTAGAGATTGGGGTAGCAATCAGCCCCAGCATTTT; CDR3 protein: CSARDWGSNQPQHF; J gene: TRBJ1-5; D gene: -; clone size: -; CDR3 length: 14; V gene: TRBV20-1
CDR3 DNA: TGCGCCAGCAGCTCTGGCCGGGAGCTGTTTTTT; CDR3 protein: CASSSGRELFF; J gene: TRBJ2-2; D gene: -; clone size: -; CDR3 length: 11; V gene: TRBV5-1
CDR3 DNA: TGCAGTGCTAGAGACGCCGGGACAGGGTCTTACGAGCAGTACTTC; CDR3 protein: CSARDAGTGSYEQYF; J gene: TRBJ2-7; D gene: TRBD1; clone size: -; CDR3 length: 15; V gene: TRBV20-1
CDR3 DNA: TGTGCCAGCAGTCACTCAGTAGCGGGAGGAGGTTATGAGCAGTTCTTC; CDR3 protein: CASSHSVAGGGYEQFF; J gene: TRBJ2-1; D gene: TRBD2; clone size: -; CDR3 length: 16; V gene: TRBV6-2/TRBV6-3
CDR3 DNA: TGCCCCCCCCAGGAGTGGGACGAGCAGTACTTC; CDR3 protein: CPPQEWDEQYF; J gene: TRBJ2-7; D gene: -; clone size: -; CDR3 length: 11; V gene: TRBV5-6
CDR3 DNA: TGTGCCAGCAGTTCACAGGGGGCGGCCGGGGAGCTGTTTTTT; CDR3 protein: CASSSQGAAGELFF; J gene: TRBJ2-2; D gene: TRBD1; clone size: few; CDR3 length: 14; V gene: TRBV12-3/TRBV12-4
CDR3 DNA: TGTGCCAGCAGTTTACGACTCAACACCGGGGATCTGTTTTTT; CDR3 protein: CASSLRLNTGDLFF; J gene: TRBJ2-2; D gene: -; clone size: -; CDR3 length: 14; V gene: TRBV27
CDR3 DNA: TGTGCCAGCATATTCAGTCTCACCATGGGAAACACCATATATTTT; CDR3 protein: CASIFSLTMGNTIYF; J gene: TRBJ1-3; D gene: -; clone size: few; CDR3 length: 15; V gene: TRBV12-3/TRBV12-4
CDR3 DNA: TGTGCCAGCAGTTCCGGACTAGTTGGAGATACGCAGTATTTT; CDR3 protein: CASSSGLVGDTQYF; J gene: TRBJ2-3; D gene: TRBD2; clone size: -; CDR3 length: 14; V gene: TRBV7-2
CDR3 DNA: TGTGCCAGCAGCCCCCCCTCGGGGATCGGAGAGACCCAGTACTTC; CDR3 protein: CASSPPSGIGETQYF; J gene: TRBJ2-5; D gene: -; clone size: -; CDR3 length: 15; V gene: TRBV7-2
CDR3 DNA: TGTGCCAGCAGCTTGGATGAGGGAACTTACAATGAGCAGTTCTTC; CDR3 protein: CASSLDEGTYNEQFF; J gene: TRBJ2-1; D gene: -; clone size: many; CDR3 length: 15; V gene: TRBV5-4
CDR3 DNA: TGTGCCAGCAGCCGGGTTACCAATGAGCAGTTCTTC; CDR3 protein: CASSRVTNEQFF; J gene: TRBJ2-1; D gene: -; clone size: -; CDR3 length: 12; V gene: TRBV6-1
CDR3 DNA: TGTGCCAGCAGTGAAACAGCCACACTAGCCAAAAACATTCAGTACTTC; CDR3 protein: CASSETATLAKNIQYF; J gene: TRBJ2-4; D gene: -; clone size: once; CDR3 length: 16; V gene: TRBV2
CDR3 DNA: TGTGCCAGCAGCTTAGTATCGTGGGTTGGGGCCAACGTCCTGACTTTC; CDR3 protein: CASSLVSWVGANVLTF; J gene: TRBJ2-6; D gene: -; clone size: -; CDR3 length: 16; V gene: TRBV7-9